The entry that follows covers one T cell receptor beta chain sequence. The sample comes from a study of T cell responses to AZD1222 COVID-19 vaccine. Method: immunoSEQ multiplex PCR; TCRdb's copy keeps in-frame clones and lacks some. The data show roughly 70,000 clones, 85% seen once. This clonotype originated in an adult in good health. Sample: peripheral blood, taken on day 0 of AZD1222 vaccination.

The CDR3 DNA is TGTGCCAGCACCGCTCTAGGGTTAAATTCACCCCTCCACTTT. It yields the protein CASTALGLNSPLHF. The chain carries TRBV6-5 and TRBJ1-6; no definite D call. Germline-derived CDR1 and CDR2 are MNHEY and SVGAGI. V was pared by 7 bases and J by 7 bases, with 14 bases between. This CDR3 contains 14 residues.